The TCR beta chain under discussion was sequenced for a study of cytomegalovirus exposure and HLA in healthy donors. Findings of the study overall: Presence/absence analyses treated sequencing depth as roughly uniform across donors.

Germline V lookup: CDR1 MNHNY, CDR2 SVGAGI (reference sequence). V shed 3 bases and J shed 9 bases, with 21 bases lying between them. The CDR3 is 16 amino acids. PCR involved 60 Vbeta and 13 Jbeta primers. The table came from immunoSEQ multiplex PCR; TCRdb's copy has only in-frame clones and leaves some out. The sample lists under 200,000 clones; roughly 85% were seen once. For this clone: Its antigen is undetermined.

This TCR was sampled from a woman aged 18-30 years in good health and CMV-seronegative. The chain couples TRBV6-6 to TRBJ2-1; perhaps TRBD2 as D (6 bases). What was sequenced was PBMCs. The CDR3 reads CASSYLVRDSATEQFF. CDR3 sequence (DNA): TGTGCCAGCAGTTATCTCGTTCGGGACTCCGCTACTGAGCAGTTCTTC.